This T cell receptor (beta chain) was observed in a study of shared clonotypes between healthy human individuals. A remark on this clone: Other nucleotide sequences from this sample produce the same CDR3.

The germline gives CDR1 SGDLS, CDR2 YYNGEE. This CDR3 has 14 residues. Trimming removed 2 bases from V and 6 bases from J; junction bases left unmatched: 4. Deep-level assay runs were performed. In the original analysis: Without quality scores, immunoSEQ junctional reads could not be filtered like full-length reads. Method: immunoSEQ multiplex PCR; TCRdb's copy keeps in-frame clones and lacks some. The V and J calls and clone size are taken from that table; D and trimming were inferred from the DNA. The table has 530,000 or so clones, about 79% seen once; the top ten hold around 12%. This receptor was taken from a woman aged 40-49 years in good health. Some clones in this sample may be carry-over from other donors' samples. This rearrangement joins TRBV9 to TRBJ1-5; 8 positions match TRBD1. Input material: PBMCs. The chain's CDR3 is CASSVGQGGQPQHF. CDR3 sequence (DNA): TGTGCCAGCAGCGTCGGACAGGGTGGTCAGCCCCAGCATTTT.